This T cell receptor (beta chain) was captured in a study of vaccination and CD4 T cells after COVID-19. Specified treatment: approximately 9-day PBMC culture with coronavirus spike peptide pools or control peptides (ViraFEST assay). In the case of this clonotype: The antigen is undetermined.

The V gene's germline CDR1 is MNHNS and CDR2 SASEGT. The CDR3 length is 15 residues. V lost 3 bases and J lost 5, with 13 bases in between. Sequence data for DNA of cultured CD4+ T cells were generated by the Oncomine TCR Beta short-read assay. TCRdb independently ran MiXCR on the PCR reads; one entry per CDR3 protein. The data contain 3,500 to 4,500 distinct CDR3 sequences, around 17% of them singletons. This clonotype originated in a human donor who had recovered from COVID-19. The chain couples TRBV6-1 to TRBJ2-2; D perhaps matches TRBD2 (5 bases). The sequencing sample was made of CD4+ T cells from blood, cultured in vitro. CDR3 coding DNA: TGTGCCAGCAGTGAGTTCGGGGTGGGAACCGGGGAGCTGTTTTTT. Protein sequence: CASSEFGVGTGELFF.